This is a list of T cell receptor beta chains from one sample in a study of T cell changes during pregnancy in multiple sclerosis. This table comes from immunoSEQ multiplex PCR, and its TCRdb copy is limited to in-frame clones, with some not included. The data contain about 74,000 clones, 80% to 95% of them seen just once; the ten biggest clones take up 3.7%. Source: peripheral blood, taken after pregnancy. Source of these receptors: a female donor in good health, enrolled as a control in a pregnancy study. Each CDR3 is given with its conserved first and last residue. A D gene is named only where the DNA matches it firmly. Rows give clone size only sometimes, using once, few, many, or a class for an expanded clone.

cdr3_nt,cdr3_aa,clone_size,d_call,v_call,j_call
TGTGCCAGCAGCCCTTCAGCCGGGGAGCTGTTTTTT,CASSPSAGELFF,NA,NA,TRBV11-3,TRBJ2-2
TGTGCCAGCAGTGCACGGACAGGGTCATCCCTCCACTTT,CASSARTGSSLHF,many,TRBD1,TRBV28,TRBJ1-6
TGTGCCAGCAGCCGACTAGCGGGGGGAGGGGAGCAGTACTTC,CASSRLAGGGEQYF,NA,TRBD2,TRBV28,TRBJ2-7
TGTGCCAGCAGCTTCTGGGACAGAACCTACGAGCAGTACTTC,CASSFWDRTYEQYF,NA,TRBD1,TRBV7-9,TRBJ2-7
TGTGCCAGCAGTTTAGGCGGGAACACTGAAGCTTTCTTT,CASSLGGNTEAFF,NA,NA,TRBV27,TRBJ1-1
TGTGCCAGTAGCCCAGGACAGCTAGCCAAAAACATTCAGTACTTC,CASSPGQLAKNIQYF,NA,NA,TRBV19,TRBJ2-4
TGTGCCAGCAGTTTATTCAGCGGGCCTAATCAGCCCCAGCATTTT,CASSLFSGPNQPQHF,NA,NA,TRBV27,TRBJ1-5
TGTGCCAGCAGTTCATCCGTAGCGGGAAATGAGCAGTTCTTC,CASSSSVAGNEQFF,NA,TRBD2,TRBV6-5,TRBJ2-1
TGTGCCAGTAGTATGAGTACTAGCGGGAGTGATGAGCAGTTCTTC,CASSMSTSGSDEQFF,NA,TRBD2,TRBV19,TRBJ2-1
TGTGCCAGCAGTTTTGAGACAGGTTACTACACCTTC,CASSFETGYYTF,few,NA,TRBV28,TRBJ1-2
TGTGCCAGCAGCTCCGGGACAGCATCAGCCTACGAGCAGTACTTC,CASSSGTASAYEQYF,NA,TRBD1,TRBV5-8,TRBJ2-7
TGTGCCAGCAGCTACCATCGACTACGGGACAGGGTGAACACTGAAGCTTTCTTT,CASSYHRLRDRVNTEAFF,NA,TRBD1,TRBV7-9,TRBJ1-1
TGCGCCAGCAGCCCTCGACAGGGCGAATCCTACGAGCAGTACTTC,CASSPRQGESYEQYF,NA,TRBD1,TRBV4-1,TRBJ2-7
TGCGCCAGCAGCCATGCAGGGCGAAAAAACACAGATACGCAGTATTTT,CASSHAGRKNTDTQYF,NA,NA,TRBV4-1,TRBJ2-3
TGTGCCAGCAGCGGAAATCTCGGACAGTTTATTTATGGCTACACCTTC,CASSGNLGQFIYGYTF,NA,NA,TRBV5-6,TRBJ1-2
TGTGCCAGCTCACCCTCACAGGGCTACGAGCAGTACTTC,CASSPSQGYEQYF,NA,NA,TRBV18,TRBJ2-7
TGTGCCGGACAGAAAACTTCCTACAATGAGCAGTTCTTC,CAGQKTSYNEQFF,NA,NA,TRBV30,TRBJ2-1
TGCGCCAGCAGCCAAGATATAGGCGGTGGCTACACCTTC,CASSQDIGGGYTF,few,NA,TRBV4-1,TRBJ1-2
TGCAGCGTTGAGGGACTAGTATCCCACGAGCAGTACTTC,CSVEGLVSHEQYF,NA,TRBD2,TRBV29-1,TRBJ2-7
TGTGCCAGCAGCTCAGACAGGGGTTATTCACCCCTCCACTTT,CASSSDRGYSPLHF,NA,TRBD1,TRBV13,TRBJ1-6
TGCAGCGTTTCCCCAGGGTCGGCCAACACCATATATTTT,CSVSPGSANTIYF,NA,NA,TRBV29-1,TRBJ1-3
TGTGCCAGCAGCCCGGCAGAGGAAGAGACCCAGTACTTC,CASSPAEEETQYF,NA,NA,TRBV28,TRBJ2-5
TGTGCCAGCAGTACGACCCTTCAGACGGGGAGCTCTGGGGCCAACGTCCTGACTTTC,CASSTTLQTGSSGANVLTF,NA,NA,TRBV28,TRBJ2-6
TGCAGCGGACGAAACAGGGGGCATGGCTACACCTTC,CSGRNRGHGYTF,NA,TRBD1,TRBV29-1,TRBJ1-2
TGTGCCAGCAGTTACGGGACATCCTCTGGAAACACCATATATTTT,CASSYGTSSGNTIYF,NA,NA,TRBV6-6,TRBJ1-3
TGTGCCAGCAGTCCAAGTCCGGGACACAACTTACAAGAGACCCAGTACTTC,CASSPSPGHNLQETQYF,NA,NA,TRBV28,TRBJ2-5
TGTGCCTGGAGTATTGGGACAGGGGGGGGGCAGCCCCAGCATTTT,CAWSIGTGGGQPQHF,NA,TRBD1,TRBV30,TRBJ1-5
TGTGCCAGCAGTTCAATAGCGGGAGTCTGGGAGCAGTACTTC,CASSSIAGVWEQYF,NA,TRBD2,TRBV27,TRBJ2-7
TGCGCCAGCAGCCAGGGACTAGCGGGACCCTACGAGCAGTACTTC,CASSQGLAGPYEQYF,NA,TRBD2,TRBV4-1,TRBJ2-7
TGTGCCAGCTCACCAAGGACAGGGAGTTCAATTGCTGAAAAACTGTTTTTT,CASSPRTGSSIAEKLFF,NA,TRBD1,TRBV18,TRBJ1-4
TGTGCCATCAGTGTGGGGGGCACCGGGGAGCTGTTTTTT,CAISVGGTGELFF,NA,NA,TRBV10-3,TRBJ2-2
TGTGCCAGCAGCTTAGCCTCAGGGCTCTCCTACGAGCAGTACTTC,CASSLASGLSYEQYF,NA,NA,TRBV7-2,TRBJ2-7
TGTGCCAGCAGCTCCCGACATGACTCTGGAAACACCATATATTTT,CASSSRHDSGNTIYF,NA,NA,TRBV7-9,TRBJ1-3
TGTGCCAGCTCACCACCTAGTGGCGTCAGGGGGCTTGGTAACTATGGCTACACCTTC,CASSPPSGVRGLGNYGYTF,NA,TRBD1,TRBV18,TRBJ1-2
TGCGCCAGCAGTGACCAGGTTTCTTATGGCTACACCTTC,CASSDQVSYGYTF,NA,NA,TRBV10-2,TRBJ1-2
TGTGCCACTAGAAGTGGGGGGGGACTAAGTTGGGAGCAGTTCTTC,CATRSGGGLSWEQFF,NA,TRBD2,TRBV19,TRBJ2-1
TGTGCCAGCAGCTCGGTCCTCTCCTACGAGCAGTACTTC,CASSSVLSYEQYF,NA,NA,TRBV11-2,TRBJ2-7
TGTGCCAGCAGCTTGTTCGTAGCGGGCCCCACAGATACGCAGTATTTT,CASSLFVAGPTDTQYF,NA,TRBD2,TRBV5-5,TRBJ2-3
TGTGCCAGCAGTGTCGAATTGGGCGAAAATGAAAAACTGTTTTTT,CASSVELGENEKLFF,NA,NA,TRBV25-1,TRBJ1-4
TGTGCCAGTAGTATTTATGGGGGCGGGCAGCCCCAGCATTTT,CASSIYGGGQPQHF,NA,NA,TRBV19,TRBJ1-5
TGTGCCAGCAGTTTATACAGGGGGGAGACCCAGTACTTC,CASSLYRGETQYF,NA,TRBD1,TRBV27,TRBJ2-5